One sample yielded the 7 T cell receptor beta chains listed below, sequenced in a study of OX40 agonist ivuxolimab in advanced cancers. Using immunoSEQ multiplex PCR, the repertoire was profiled, and TCRdb retains in-frame clones only, with some absent. The sample has under 100,000 clones, 85% to 95% seen once. Material: CD4+ or CD8+ T cells sorted from blood, obtained in a trial of the OX40 agonist ivuxolimab. These receptors were collected from an adult with an advanced solid tumor such as melanoma, head and neck, liver or kidney cancer.

The chain is built from TRBV30 and TRBJ2-7; D gene unclear. V dropped 0 bases and J dropped 1 base, with 7 bases sitting between them. Germline lookup yields CDR1 GTSNPN and CDR2 SVGIG (reference sequence). CDR3 length: 13 residues. The chain's CDR3 is CAWSVGRSYEQYF. DNA for the CDR3: TGTGCCTGGAGTGTGGGTAGGTCCTACGAGCAGTACTTC.

The chain employs TRBV29-1 and TRBJ2-2; D perhaps matches TRBD1 (5 bases). Germline-derived CDR1 and CDR2 are SQVTM and ANQGSEA. CDR3 length: 13 residues. V lost 7 bases and J lost 3, with 12 bases in between. CDR3 in DNA: TGCAGCGGGCAGGGTTGGCACACCGGGGAGCTGTTTTTT. It yields the protein CSGQGWHTGELFF.

The rearrangement uses TRBV15 and TRBJ1-1; TRBD1 might be the D (5 bases). This CDR3 contains 13 residues. Germline CDR1 reads LNHNV; CDR2 reads YYDKDF (reference sequence). Trimming shortened V by 5 bases and J by 5 bases, and 12 bases separated the two germline ends. The CDR3 DNA reads as TGTGCCACCAGCCTGGTGGGGGGAACTGAAGCTTTCTTT. Translation gives CATSLVGGTEAFF.

This clone was seen more than once but under ten times. This chain connects TRBV27 to TRBJ2-2, with D perhaps TRBD2 (5 bases). Germline CDR1 reads MNHEY; CDR2 reads SMNVEV (reference sequence). The V and J ends lost 5 bases and 4 bases respectively, with 14 bases between them. The CDR3 is 15 residues long. The CDR3 here is CASSLGEYTTGELFF. DNA of the CDR3: TGTGCCAGCAGTCTTGGGGAGTACACCACCGGGGAGCTGTTTTTT.

J is TRBJ2-7 and V is TRBV6-1; D remains unclear. With 10 bases removed from V and 4 bases from J, the gap between germline ends came to 11 bases. Germline-derived CDR1 and CDR2 are MNHNS and SASEGT. This CDR3 has 11 residues. CDR3 sequence reads: CAIPGPYEQYF. The CDR3 bases are TGTGCCATCCCCGGACCGTACGAGCAGTACTTC.

The V and J genes are TRBV4-1 and TRBJ2-1, with D hard to call. The CDR3 spans 12 residues. The germline V gene has CDR1 MGHRA and CDR2 YSYEKL. Trimming shortened V by 5 bases and J by 8 bases, and 10 bases separated the two germline ends. The CDR3 region has the DNA TGCGCCAGCAGCTCTAAGATTGATGAGCAGTTCTTC. Encoded protein: CASSSKIDEQFF.

The chain combines TRBV7-9 with TRBJ1-1; 7 nucleotides match TRBD1. Trimming took 6 bases from V and 0 from J; bases not matched to a gene: 7. This CDR3 region has 15 residues. Germline V CDR1 and CDR2: SEHNR, FQNEAQ (reference sequence). The CDR3 here is CASSPPTGLNTEAFF. The CDR3 coding sequence is TGTGCCAGCAGTCCCCCGACAGGGTTGAACACTGAAGCTTTCTTT.